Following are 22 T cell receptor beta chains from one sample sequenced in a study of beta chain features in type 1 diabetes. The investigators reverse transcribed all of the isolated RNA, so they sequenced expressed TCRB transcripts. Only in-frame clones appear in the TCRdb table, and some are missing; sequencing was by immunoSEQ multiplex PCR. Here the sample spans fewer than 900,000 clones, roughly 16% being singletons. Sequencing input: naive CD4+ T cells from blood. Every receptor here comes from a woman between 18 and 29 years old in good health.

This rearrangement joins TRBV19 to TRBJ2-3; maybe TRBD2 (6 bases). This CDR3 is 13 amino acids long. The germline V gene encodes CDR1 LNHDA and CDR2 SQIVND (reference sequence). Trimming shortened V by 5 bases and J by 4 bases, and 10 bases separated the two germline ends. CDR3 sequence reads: CASSSTRADTQYF. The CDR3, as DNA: TGTGCCAGTAGTTCGACTAGGGCAGATACGCAGTATTTT. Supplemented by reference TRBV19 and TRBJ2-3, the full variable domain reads DGGITQSPKYLFRKEGQNVTLSCEQNLNHDAMYWYRQDPGQGLRLIYYSQIVNDFQKGDIAEGYSVSREKKESFPLTVTSAQKNPTAFYLCASSSTRADTQYFGPGTRLTVL.

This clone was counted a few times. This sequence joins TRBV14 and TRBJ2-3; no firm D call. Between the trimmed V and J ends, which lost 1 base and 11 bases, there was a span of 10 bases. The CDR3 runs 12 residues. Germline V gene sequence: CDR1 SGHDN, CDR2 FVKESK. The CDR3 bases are TGTGCCAGCAGCCAAGTAATAGGCATGCAGTATTTT. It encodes CASSQVIGMQYF.

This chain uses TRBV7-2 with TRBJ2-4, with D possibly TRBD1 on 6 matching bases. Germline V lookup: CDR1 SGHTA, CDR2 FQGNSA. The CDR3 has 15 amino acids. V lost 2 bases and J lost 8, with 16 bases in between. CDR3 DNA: TGTGCCAGCAGCTTATTCGCAGGGGCGGCGTACATTCAGTACTTC. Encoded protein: CASSLFAGAAYIQYF.

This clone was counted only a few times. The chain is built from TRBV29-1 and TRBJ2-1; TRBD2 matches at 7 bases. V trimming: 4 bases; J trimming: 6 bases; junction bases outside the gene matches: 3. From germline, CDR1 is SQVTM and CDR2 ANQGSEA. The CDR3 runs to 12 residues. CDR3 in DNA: TGCAGCGTTGTCGCTAGCGGCAATGAGCAGTTCTTC. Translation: CSVVASGNEQFF.

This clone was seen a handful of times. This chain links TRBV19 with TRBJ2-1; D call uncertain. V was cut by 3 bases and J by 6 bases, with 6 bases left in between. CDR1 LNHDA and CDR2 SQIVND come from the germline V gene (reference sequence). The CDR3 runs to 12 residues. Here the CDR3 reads CASSMRSNEQFF. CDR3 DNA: TGTGCCAGTAGTATGCGGTCCAATGAGCAGTTCTTC.

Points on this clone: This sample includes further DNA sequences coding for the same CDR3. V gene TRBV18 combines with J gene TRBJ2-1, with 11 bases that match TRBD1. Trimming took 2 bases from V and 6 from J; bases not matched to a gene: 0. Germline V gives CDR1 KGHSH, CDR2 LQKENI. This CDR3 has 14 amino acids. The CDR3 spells CASSPGTGGNEQFF. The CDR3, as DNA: TGTGCCAGCTCACCAGGGACAGGGGGCAATGAGCAGTTCTTC.

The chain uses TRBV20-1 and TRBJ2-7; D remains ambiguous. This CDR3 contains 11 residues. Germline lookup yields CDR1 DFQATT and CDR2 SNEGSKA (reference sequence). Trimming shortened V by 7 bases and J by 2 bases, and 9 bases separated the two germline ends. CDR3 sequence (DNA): TGCAGTGTCCCGCGAACCTACGAGCAGTACTTC. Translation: CSVPRTYEQYF.

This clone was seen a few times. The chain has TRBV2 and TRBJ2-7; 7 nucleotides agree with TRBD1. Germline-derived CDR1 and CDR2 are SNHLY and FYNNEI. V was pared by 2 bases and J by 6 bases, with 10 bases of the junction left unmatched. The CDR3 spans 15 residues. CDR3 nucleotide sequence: TGTGCCAGCAGTGAAAGTAGACAGGGTACTGGCGAGCAGTACTTC. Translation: CASSESRQGTGEQYF.

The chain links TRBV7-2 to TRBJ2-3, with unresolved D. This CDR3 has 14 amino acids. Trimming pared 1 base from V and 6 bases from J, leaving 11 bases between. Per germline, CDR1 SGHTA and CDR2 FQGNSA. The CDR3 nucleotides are TGTGCCAGCAGCTTAGTGGTGTATTCGGATACGCAGTATTTT. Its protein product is CASSLVVYSDTQYF.

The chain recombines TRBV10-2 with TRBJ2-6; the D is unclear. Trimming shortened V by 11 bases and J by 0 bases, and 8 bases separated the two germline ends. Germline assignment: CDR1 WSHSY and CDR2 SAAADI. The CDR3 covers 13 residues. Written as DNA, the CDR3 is TGCGCCGCGATTCGCTCTGGGGCCAACGTCCTGACTTTC. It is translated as CAAIRSGANVLTF.

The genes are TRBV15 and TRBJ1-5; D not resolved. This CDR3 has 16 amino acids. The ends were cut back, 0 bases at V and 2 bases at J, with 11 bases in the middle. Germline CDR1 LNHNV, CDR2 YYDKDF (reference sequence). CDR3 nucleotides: TGTGCCACCAGCAGAGACCCCGGGGTGGGCAATCAGCCCCAGCATTTT. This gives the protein CATSRDPGVGNQPQHF.

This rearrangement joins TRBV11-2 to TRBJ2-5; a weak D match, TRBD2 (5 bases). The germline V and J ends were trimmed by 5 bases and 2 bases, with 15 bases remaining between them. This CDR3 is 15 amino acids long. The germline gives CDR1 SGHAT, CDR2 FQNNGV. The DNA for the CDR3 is TGTGCCAGCAGCCCAATCGGACTTCCTCAAGAGACCCAGTACTTC. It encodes CASSPIGLPQETQYF. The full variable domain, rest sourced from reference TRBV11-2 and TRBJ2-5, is EAGVAQSPRYKIIEKRQSVAFWCNPISGHATLYWYQQILGQGPKLLIQFQNNGVVDDSQLPKDRFSAERLKGVDSTLKIQPAKLEDSAVYLCASSPIGLPQETQYFGPGTRLLVL.

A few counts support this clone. CDR3 sequence: CASSDTSASYEQYF. The CDR3 bases are TGTGCCAGCAGCGATACTAGCGCGTCCTACGAGCAGTACTTC. The chain is built from TRBV7-9 and TRBJ2-7, with TRBD2 identical over 7 bases. Germline values: CDR1 SEHNR, CDR2 FQNEAQ (reference sequence). The trim removed 5 bases at V and 1 base at J, leaving 5 bases unmatched. This CDR3 is 14 amino acids long.

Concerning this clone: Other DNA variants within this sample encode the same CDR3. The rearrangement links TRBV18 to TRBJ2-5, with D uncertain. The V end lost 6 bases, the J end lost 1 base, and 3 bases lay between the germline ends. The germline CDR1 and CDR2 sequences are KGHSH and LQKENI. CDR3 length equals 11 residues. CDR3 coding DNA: TGTGCCAGCTCTTCCCAAGAGACCCAGTACTTC. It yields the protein CASSSQETQYF.

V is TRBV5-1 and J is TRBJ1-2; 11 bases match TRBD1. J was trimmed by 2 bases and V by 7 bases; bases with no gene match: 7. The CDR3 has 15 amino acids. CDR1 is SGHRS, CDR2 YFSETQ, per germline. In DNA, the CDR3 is TGCGCCAGCCAAGACGGGACAGGGGGAAACTATGGCTACACCTTC. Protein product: CASQDGTGGNYGYTF.

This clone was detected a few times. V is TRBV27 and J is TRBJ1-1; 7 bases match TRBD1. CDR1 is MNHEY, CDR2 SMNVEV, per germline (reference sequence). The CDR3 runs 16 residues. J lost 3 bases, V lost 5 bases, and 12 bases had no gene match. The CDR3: CASSVTPEGADTEAFF. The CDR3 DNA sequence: TGTGCCAGCAGTGTAACCCCGGAGGGGGCGGACACTGAAGCTTTCTTT.

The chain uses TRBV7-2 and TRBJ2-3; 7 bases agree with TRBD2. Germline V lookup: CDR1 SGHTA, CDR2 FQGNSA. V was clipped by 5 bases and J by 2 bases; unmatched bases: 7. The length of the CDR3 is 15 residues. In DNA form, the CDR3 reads TGTGCCAGCAGCCTACGGGAGGCCTACACAGATACGCAGTATTTT. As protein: CASSLREAYTDTQYF.

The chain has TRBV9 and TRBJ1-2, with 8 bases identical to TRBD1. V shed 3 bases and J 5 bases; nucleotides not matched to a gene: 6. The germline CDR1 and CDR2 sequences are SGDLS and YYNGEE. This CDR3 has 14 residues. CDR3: CASSARTGTYGYTF. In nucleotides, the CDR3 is TGTGCCAGCAGCGCCCGGACAGGGACATATGGCTACACCTTC.

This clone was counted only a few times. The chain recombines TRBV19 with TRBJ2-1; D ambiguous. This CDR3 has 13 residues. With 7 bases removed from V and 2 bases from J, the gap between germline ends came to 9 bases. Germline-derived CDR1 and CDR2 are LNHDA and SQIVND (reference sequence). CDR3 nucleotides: TGTGCCAGTACGGGCGAGACCTACAATGAGCAGTTCTTC. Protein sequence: CASTGETYNEQFF.

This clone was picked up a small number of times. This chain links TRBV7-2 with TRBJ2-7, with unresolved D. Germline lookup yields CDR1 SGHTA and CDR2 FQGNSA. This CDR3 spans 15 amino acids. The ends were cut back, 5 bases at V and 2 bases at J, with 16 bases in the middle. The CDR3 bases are TGTGCCAGCAGCGTCTCGGGCCGGGTGACCTACGAGCAGTACTTC. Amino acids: CASSVSGRVTYEQYF.

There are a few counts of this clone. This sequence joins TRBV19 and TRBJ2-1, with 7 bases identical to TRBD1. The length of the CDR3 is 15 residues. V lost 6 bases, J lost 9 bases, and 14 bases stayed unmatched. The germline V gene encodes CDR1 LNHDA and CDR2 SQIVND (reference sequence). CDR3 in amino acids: CASRGTTGSLTEQFF. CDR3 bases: TGTGCCAGTAGGGGTACGACAGGGTCCCTAACTGAGCAGTTCTTC.

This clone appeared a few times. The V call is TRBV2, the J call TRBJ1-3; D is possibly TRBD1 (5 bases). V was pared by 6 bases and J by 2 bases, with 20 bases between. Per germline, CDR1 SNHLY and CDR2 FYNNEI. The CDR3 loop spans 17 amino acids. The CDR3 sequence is CASRDYRRGIPGNTIYF. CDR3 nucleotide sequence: TGTGCCAGCAGGGATTACAGGCGCGGTATCCCTGGAAACACCATATATTTT.